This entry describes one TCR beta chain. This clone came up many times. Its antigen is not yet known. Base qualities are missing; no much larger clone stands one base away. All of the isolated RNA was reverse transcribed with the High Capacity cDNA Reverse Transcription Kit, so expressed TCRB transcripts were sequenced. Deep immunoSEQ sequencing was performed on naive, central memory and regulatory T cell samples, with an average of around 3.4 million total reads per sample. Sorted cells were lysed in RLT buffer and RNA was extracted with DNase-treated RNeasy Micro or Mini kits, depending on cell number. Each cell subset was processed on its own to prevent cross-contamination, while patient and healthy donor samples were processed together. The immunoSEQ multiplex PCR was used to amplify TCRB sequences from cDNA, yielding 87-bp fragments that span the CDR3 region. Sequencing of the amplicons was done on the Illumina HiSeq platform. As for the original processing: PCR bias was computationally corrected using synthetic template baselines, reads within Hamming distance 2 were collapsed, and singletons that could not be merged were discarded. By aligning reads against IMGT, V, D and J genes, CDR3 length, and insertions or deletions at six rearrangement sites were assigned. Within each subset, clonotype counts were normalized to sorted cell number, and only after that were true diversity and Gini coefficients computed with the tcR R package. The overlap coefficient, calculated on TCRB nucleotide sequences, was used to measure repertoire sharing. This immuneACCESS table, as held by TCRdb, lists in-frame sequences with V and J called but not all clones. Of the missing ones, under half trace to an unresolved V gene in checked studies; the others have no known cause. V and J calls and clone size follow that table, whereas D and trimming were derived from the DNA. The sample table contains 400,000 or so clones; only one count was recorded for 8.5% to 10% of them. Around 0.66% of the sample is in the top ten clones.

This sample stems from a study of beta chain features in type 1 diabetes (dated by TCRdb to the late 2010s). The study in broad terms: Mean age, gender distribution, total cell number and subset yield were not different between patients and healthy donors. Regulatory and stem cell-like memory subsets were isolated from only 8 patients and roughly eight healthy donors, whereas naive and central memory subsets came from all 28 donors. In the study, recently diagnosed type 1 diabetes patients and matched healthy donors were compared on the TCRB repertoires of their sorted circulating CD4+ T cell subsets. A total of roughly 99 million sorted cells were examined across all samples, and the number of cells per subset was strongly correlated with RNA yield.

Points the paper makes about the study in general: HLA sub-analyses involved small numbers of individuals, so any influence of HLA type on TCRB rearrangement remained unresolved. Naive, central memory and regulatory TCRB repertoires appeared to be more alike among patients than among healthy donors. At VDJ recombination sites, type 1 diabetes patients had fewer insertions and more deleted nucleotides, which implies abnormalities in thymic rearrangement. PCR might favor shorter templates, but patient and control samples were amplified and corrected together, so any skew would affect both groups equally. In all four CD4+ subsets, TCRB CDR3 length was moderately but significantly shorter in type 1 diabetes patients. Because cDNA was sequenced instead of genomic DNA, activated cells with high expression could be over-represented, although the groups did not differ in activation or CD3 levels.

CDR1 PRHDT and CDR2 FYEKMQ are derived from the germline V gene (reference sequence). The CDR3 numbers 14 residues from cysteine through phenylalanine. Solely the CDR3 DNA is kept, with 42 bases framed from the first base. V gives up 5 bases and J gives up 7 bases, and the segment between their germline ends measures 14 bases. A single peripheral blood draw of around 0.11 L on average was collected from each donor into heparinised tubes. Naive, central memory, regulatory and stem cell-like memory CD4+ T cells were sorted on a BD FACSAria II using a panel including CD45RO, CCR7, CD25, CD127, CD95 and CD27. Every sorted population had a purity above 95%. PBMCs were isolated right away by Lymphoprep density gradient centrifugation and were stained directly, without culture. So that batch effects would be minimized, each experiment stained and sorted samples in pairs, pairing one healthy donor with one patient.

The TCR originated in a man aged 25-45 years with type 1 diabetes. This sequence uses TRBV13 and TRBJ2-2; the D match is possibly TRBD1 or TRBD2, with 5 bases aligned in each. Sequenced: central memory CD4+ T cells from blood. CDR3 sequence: CASSGALEGGELFF. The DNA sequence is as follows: TGTGCCAGCAGCGGGGCCCTAGAGGGCGGGGAGCTGTTTTTT.